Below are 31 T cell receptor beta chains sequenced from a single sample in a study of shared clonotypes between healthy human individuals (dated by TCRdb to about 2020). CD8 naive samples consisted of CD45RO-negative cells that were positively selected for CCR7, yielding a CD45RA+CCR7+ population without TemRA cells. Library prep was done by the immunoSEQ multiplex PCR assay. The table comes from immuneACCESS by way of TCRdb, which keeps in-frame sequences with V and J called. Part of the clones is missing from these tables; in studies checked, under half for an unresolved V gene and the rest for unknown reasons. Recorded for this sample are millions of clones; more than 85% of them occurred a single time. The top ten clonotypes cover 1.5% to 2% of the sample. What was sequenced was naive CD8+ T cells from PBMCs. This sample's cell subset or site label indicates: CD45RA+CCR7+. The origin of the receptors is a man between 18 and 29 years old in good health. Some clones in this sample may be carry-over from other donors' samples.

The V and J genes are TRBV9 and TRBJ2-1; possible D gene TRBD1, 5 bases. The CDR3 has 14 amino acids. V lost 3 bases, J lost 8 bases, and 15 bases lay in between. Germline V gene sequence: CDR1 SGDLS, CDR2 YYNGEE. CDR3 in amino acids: CASSAWGLRDEQFF. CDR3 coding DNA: TGTGCCAGCAGCGCCTGGGGCCTCCGGGATGAGCAGTTCTTC.

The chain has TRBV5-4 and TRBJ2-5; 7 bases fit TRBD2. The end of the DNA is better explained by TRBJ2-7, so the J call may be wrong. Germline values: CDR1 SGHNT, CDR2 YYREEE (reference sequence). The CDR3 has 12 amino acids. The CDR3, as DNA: TGTGCTACGCGGGGGTCCGGGTACGAGCAGTACTTC. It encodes CATRGSGYEQYF.

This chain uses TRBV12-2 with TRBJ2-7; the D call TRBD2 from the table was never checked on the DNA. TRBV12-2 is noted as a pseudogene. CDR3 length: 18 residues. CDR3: CASRGRLHVLSGEYEQYF. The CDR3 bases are TGTGCAAGTCGCGGCCGGCTCCATGTTCTTAGTGGGGAGTACGAGCAGTACTTC.

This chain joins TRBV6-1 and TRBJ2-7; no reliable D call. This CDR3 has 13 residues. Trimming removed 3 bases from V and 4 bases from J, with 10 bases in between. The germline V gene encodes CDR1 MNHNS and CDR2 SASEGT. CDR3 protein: CASSDTARYEQYF. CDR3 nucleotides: TGTGCCAGCAGTGACACAGCGCGTTACGAGCAGTACTTC.

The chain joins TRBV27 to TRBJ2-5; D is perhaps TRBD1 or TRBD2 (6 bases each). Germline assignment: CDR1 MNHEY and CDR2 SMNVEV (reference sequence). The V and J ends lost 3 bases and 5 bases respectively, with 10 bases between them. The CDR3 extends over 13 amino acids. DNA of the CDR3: TGTGCCAGCAGTTTGAGGGGGACTGAGACCCAGTACTTC. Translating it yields CASSLRGTETQYF.

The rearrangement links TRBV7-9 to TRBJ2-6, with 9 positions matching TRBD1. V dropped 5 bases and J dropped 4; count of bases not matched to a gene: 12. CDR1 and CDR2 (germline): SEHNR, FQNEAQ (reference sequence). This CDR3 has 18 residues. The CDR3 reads CASSERDRAPGGANVLTF. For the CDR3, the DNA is TGTGCCAGCAGCGAACGGGACAGGGCCCCTGGAGGGGCCAACGTCCTGACTTTC. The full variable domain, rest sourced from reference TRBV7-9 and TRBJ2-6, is DTGVSQNPRHKITKRGQNVTFRCDPISEHNRLYWYRQTLGQGPEFLTYFQNEAQLEKSRLLSDRFSAERPKGSFSTLEIQRTEQGDSAMYLCASSERDRAPGGANVLTFGAGSRLTVL.

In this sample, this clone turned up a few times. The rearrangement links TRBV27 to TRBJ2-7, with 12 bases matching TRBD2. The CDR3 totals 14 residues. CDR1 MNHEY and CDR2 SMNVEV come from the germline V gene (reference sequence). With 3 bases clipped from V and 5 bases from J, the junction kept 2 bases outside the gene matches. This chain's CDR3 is CASSLTSGSHEQYF. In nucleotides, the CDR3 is TGTGCCAGCAGTTTGACTAGCGGGAGCCACGAGCAGTACTTC.

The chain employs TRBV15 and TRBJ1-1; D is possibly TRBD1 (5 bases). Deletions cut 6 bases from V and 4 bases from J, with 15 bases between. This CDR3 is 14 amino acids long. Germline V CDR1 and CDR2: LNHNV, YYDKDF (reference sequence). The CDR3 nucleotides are TGTGCCACCAGTACCGACTGGGGCGGCACTGAAGCTTTCTTT. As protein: CATSTDWGGTEAFF.

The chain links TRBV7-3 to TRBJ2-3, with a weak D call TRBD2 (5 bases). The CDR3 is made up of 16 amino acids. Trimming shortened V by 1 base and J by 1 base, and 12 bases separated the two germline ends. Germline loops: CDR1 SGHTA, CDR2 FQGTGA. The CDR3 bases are TGTGCCAGCAGCTTAATCGCAATGCGGGGCACAGATACGCAGTATTTT. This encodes CASSLIAMRGTDTQYF.

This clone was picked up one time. The CDR3 loop is CATSGQGALGYIQYF. The CDR3, as DNA: TGTGCCACCAGCGGACAGGGGGCCCTCGGATACATTCAGTACTTC. This chain connects TRBV15 to TRBJ2-4; 11 positions match TRBD1. The CDR3 runs to 15 residues. The J segment lost 8 bases and the V segment lost 5 bases, leaving 8 bases of the junction unmatched. Germline V lookup: CDR1 LNHNV, CDR2 YYDKDF (reference sequence).

The DNA of the CDR3 is TGTGCCACCTGCCGTGACACAGGGCAATGGATCAATGAGCAGTTCTTC. Residues: CATCRDTGQWINEQFF. This chain joins TRBV28 and TRBJ2-1; the D gene is possibly TRBD1 (6 bases). In germline, CDR1 is MDHEN, CDR2 SYDVKM. The length of the CDR3 is 16 residues. V gave up 10 bases and J gave up 6 bases, with 25 bases separating them.

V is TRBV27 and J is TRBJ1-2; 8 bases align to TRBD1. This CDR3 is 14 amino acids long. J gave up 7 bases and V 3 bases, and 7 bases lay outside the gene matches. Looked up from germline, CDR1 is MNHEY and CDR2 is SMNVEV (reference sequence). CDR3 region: CASSLAGGWGGYTF. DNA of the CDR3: TGTGCCAGCAGTTTGGCAGGGGGCTGGGGTGGCTACACCTTC.

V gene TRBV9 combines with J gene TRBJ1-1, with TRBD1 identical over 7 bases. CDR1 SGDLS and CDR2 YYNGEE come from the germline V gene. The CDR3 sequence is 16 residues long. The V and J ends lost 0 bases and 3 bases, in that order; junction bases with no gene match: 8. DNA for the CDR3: TGTGCCAGCAGCGTAGCTTCAGGGGGGATGTACACTGAAGCTTTCTTT. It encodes CASSVASGGMYTEAFF.

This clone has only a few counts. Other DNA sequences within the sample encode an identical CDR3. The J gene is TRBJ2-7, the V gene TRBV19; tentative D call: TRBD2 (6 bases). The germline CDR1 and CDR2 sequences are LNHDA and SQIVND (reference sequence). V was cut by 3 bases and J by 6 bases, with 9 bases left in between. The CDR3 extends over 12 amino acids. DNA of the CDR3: TGTGCCAGTAGTATGGGGGGAGGCGAGCAGTACTTC. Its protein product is CASSMGGGEQYF.

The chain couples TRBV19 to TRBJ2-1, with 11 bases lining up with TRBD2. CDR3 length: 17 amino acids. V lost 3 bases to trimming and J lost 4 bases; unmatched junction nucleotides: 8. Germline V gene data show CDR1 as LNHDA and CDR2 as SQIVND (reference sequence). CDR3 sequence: CASSMGLAAGGYNEQFF. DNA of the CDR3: TGTGCCAGTAGTATGGGACTAGCGGCCGGGGGGTACAATGAGCAGTTCTTC.

CDR3 nucleotides: TGCGCCAGCAGCTTGGTCTCTAGCGGGAGAATAGATACGCAGTATTTT. It codes for CASSLVSSGRIDTQYF. The chain couples TRBV5-1 to TRBJ2-3, with TRBD2 matching 10 bases. The CDR3 is made up of 16 amino acids. The V segment lost 0 bases and the J segment 5 bases; nucleotides outside the gene matches: 6. Germline V lookup: CDR1 SGHRS, CDR2 YFSETQ.

CDR3 DNA: TGTGCCAGCAGTTGGGGGGTTAGCGGGAGGCTCAACAATGAGCAGTTCTTC. Amino acids: CASSWGVSGRLNNEQFF. V and J are TRBV28 and TRBJ2-1; 10 positions match TRBD2. The V segment lost 4 bases and the J segment 5 bases; nucleotides outside the gene matches: 11. The CDR3 spans 17 residues. The germline V gene has CDR1 MDHEN and CDR2 SYDVKM.

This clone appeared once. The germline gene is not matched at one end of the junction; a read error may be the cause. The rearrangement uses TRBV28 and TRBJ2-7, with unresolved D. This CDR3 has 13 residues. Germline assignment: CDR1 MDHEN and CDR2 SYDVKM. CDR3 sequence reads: CASSPDGSHEQYF. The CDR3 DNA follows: TGTGCCAGCAGTCCCGACGGCTCCCACGAGCAGTACTTC.

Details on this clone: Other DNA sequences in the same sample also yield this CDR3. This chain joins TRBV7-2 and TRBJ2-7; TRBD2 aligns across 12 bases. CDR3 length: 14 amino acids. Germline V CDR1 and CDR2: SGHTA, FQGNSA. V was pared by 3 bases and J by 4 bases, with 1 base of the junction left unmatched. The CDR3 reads CASSFGTSGYEQYF. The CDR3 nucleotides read TGTGCCAGCAGCTTCGGGACTAGCGGGTACGAGCAGTACTTC.

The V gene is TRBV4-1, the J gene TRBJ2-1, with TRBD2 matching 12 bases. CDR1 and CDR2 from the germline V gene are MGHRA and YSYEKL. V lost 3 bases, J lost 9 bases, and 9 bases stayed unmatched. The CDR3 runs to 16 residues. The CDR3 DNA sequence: TGCGCCAGCAGCCAGGCGACTAGCGGGAGTTTTGGTGAGCAGTTCTTC. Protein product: CASSQATSGSFGEQFF.

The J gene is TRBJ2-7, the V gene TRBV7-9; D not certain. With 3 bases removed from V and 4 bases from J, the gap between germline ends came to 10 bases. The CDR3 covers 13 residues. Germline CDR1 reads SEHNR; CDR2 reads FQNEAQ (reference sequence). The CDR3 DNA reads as TGTGCCAGCAGCTTCCCAAGGCAGTACGAGCAGTACTTC. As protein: CASSFPRQYEQYF.

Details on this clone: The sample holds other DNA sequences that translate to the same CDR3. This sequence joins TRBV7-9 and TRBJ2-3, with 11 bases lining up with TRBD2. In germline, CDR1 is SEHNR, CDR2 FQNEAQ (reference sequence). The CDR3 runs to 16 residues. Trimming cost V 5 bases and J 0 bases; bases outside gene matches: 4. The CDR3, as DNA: TGTGCCAGCAGCCCGTGGACTAGCGGGAGCACAGATACGCAGTATTTT. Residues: CASSPWTSGSTDTQYF.

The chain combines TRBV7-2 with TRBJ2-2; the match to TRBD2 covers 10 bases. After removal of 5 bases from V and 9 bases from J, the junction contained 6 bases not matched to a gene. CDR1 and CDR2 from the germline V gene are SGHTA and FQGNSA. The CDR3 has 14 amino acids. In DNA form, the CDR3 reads TGTGCCAGCAGCCAAGGGACTAGCGTCCGGGAGCTGTTTTTT. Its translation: CASSQGTSVRELFF.

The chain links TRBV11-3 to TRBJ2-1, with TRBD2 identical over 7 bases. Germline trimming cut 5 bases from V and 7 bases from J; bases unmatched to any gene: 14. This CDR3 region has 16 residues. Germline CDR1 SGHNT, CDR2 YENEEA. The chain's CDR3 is CASSPSDRGRVNEQFF. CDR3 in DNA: TGTGCCAGCAGCCCCAGCGACCGCGGGAGAGTAAATGAGCAGTTCTTC.

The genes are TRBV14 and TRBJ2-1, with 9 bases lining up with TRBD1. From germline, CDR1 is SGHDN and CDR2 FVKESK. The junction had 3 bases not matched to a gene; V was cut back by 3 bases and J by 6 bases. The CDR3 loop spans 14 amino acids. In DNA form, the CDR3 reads TGTGCCAGCAGCCAGAACAGGGGGCTCAATGAGCAGTTCTTC. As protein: CASSQNRGLNEQFF.

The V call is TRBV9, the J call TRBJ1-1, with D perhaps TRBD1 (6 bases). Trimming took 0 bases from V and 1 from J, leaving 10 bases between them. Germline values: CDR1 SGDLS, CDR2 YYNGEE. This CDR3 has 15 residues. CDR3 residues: CASSVGGTRNTEAFF. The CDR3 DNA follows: TGTGCCAGCAGCGTAGGTGGGACAAGGAACACTGAAGCTTTCTTT. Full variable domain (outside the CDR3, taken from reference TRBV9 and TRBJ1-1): DSGVTQTPKHLITATGQRVTLRCSPRSGDLSVYWYQQSLDQGLQFLIQYYNGEERAKGNILERFSAQQFPDLHSELNLSSLELGDSALYFCASSVGGTRNTEAFFGQGTRLTVV.

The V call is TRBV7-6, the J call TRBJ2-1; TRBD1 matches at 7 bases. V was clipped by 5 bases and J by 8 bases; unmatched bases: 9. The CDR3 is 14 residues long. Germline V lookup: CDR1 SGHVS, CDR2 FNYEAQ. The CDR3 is CASSGAAGGHEQFF. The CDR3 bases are TGTGCCAGCAGCGGGGCGGCAGGGGGACATGAGCAGTTCTTC.

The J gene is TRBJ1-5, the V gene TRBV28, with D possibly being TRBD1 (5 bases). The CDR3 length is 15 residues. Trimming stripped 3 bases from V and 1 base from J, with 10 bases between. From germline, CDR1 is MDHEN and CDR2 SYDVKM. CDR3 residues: CASSLVRVSNQPQHF. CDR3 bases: TGTGCCAGCAGTTTGGTCAGGGTGAGCAATCAGCCCCAGCATTTT.

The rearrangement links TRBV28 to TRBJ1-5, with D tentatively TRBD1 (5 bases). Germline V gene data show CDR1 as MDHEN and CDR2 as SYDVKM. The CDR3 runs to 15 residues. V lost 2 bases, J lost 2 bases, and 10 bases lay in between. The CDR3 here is CASSLQGGGNQPQHF. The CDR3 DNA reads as TGTGCCAGCAGTTTACAGGGCGGGGGCAATCAGCCCCAGCATTTT.

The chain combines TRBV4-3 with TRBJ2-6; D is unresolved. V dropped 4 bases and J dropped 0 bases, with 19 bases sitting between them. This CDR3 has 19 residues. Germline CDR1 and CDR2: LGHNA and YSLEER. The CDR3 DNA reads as TGCGCCAGCAGCCGAACTTTTGGGAATGGCGGCTCTGGGGCCAACGTCCTGACTTTC. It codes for CASSRTFGNGGSGANVLTF.

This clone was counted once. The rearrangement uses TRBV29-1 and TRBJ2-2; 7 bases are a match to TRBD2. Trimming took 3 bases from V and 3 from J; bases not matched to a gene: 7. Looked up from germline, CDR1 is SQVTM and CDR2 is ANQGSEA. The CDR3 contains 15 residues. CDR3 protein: CSVEFPSGYTGELFF. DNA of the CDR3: TGCAGCGTTGAGTTCCCTAGCGGATACACCGGGGAGCTGTTTTTT.